Following are 14 T cell receptor beta chains from one sample sequenced in a study of low-dose radiotherapy and immunotherapy resistance in tumors. Described time point: after trial treatment. Treatment given: LDRT plus nivolumab, ipilimumab, low-dose cyclophosphamide and aspirin (RACIN trial). Priming of first-strand cDNA relied on TRAV- and TRBV-specific primers (covering alpha and beta chains). Amplification of TCRs used a constant-region primer and V-primer adapter for about 21 PCR cycles. Using its own MiXCR run on the reads, TCRdb lists one record per CDR3 protein. The data contain tens of thousands of distinct CDR3 sequences, 20% to 25% of them seen just once; the ten biggest clones take up roughly 13%. The sample here was PBMCs, taken after low-dose radiotherapy plus immunotherapy. All receptors come from a female donor with ovarian cancer.

Many counts were recorded for this clonotype. The chain joins TRBV20-1 to TRBJ2-5; TRBD2 matches 8 bases. Germline V gives CDR1 DFQATT, CDR2 SNEGSKA (reference sequence). This CDR3 contains 15 residues. J lost 6 bases, V lost 5 bases, and 14 bases had no gene match. The CDR3 region has the DNA TGCAGTGCTCGGGGGGGAGCGGGAGTTAGAAAGACCCAGTACTTC. It yields the protein CSARGGAGVRKTQYF.

This clonotype was recorded at least ten times. J is TRBJ2-5 and V is TRBV7-2, with D possibly matching TRBD2 (7 bases). Germline CDR1 reads SGHTA; CDR2 reads FQGNSA. The CDR3 consists of 15 residues. Between the trimmed V and J ends, which lost 2 bases and 4 bases, there was a span of 14 bases. The CDR3 loop reads CASSLRGGNLETQYF. CDR3 nucleotides: TGTGCCAGCAGCTTAAGGGGGGGGAATCTAGAGACCCAGTACTTC.

This clonotype was recorded at least ten times. The chain employs TRBV7-8 and TRBJ2-1, with 13 bases matching TRBD2. The CDR3 spans 15 residues. Germline V gene sequence: CDR1 SGHVS, CDR2 FQNEAQ. The V gene end was trimmed by 5 bases and the J gene end by 9 bases; junction bases not matched to a gene: 7. CDR3 sequence: CASSRGLAGRGEQFF. In DNA form, the CDR3 reads TGTGCCAGCAGCCGGGGACTAGCGGGGAGGGGTGAGCAGTTCTTC.

Comment on this clonotype: The likely explanation is a read error, given a far larger clone one base away. The CDR3 loop reads CATATGGYEQFF. As DNA, the CDR3 is TGTGCCACCGCGACAGGGGGCTACGAGCAGTTCTTC. The rearrangement joins TRBV2 to TRBJ2-1; 10 bases map to TRBD1. Germline CDR1 reads SNHLY; CDR2 reads FYNNEI. This CDR3 is built from 12 residues. J gave up 10 bases and V 10 bases, and 7 bases lay outside the gene matches.

This clonotype was recorded many times. The CDR3 sequence is CASSPPTGGISGNTIYF. The CDR3 region has the DNA TGTGCCAGCTCACCACCGACAGGGGGGATCTCTGGAAACACCATATATTTT. This chain links TRBV18 with TRBJ1-3, with 9 bases lining up with TRBD1. V dropped 0 bases and J dropped 0; count of bases not matched to a gene: 3. This CDR3 spans 17 amino acids. CDR1 is KGHSH, CDR2 LQKENI, per germline.

This clonotype has a count of ten or more. The CDR3 DNA sequence: TGTGCCAGCTCACTTGATCTAGGCCCAAGCACAGATACGCAGTATTTT. Translation gives CASSLDLGPSTDTQYF. The V and J genes are TRBV18 and TRBJ2-3, with unresolved D. V lost 4 bases to trimming and J lost 0 bases, with 14 bases between them. From germline, CDR1 is KGHSH and CDR2 LQKENI. This CDR3 comprises 16 residues. Looking up the rest from reference TRBV18 and TRBJ2-3 gives the full variable domain: NAGVMQNPRHLVRRRGQEARLRCSPMKGHSHVYWYRQLPEEGLKFMVYLQKENIIDESGMPKERFSAEFPKEGPSILRIQQVVRGDSAAYFCASSLDLGPSTDTQYFGPGTRLTVL.

This clonotype was counted many times. This rearrangement joins TRBV19 to TRBJ2-2; 10 bases line up with TRBD2. The germline V gene encodes CDR1 LNHDA and CDR2 SQIVND (reference sequence). CDR3 length: 15 amino acids. With V trimmed by 5 bases and J by 9 bases, 9 bases remained unmatched. CDR3 sequence: CASSPQRGGPRELFF. The CDR3 DNA follows: TGTGCCAGTAGTCCTCAGCGGGGGGGCCCCCGGGAGCTGTTTTTT.

Ten or more counts support this clonotype. V is TRBV7-2 and J is TRBJ2-7; 12 bases are a match to TRBD2. The V gene end was trimmed by 1 base and the J gene end by 6 bases; junction bases not matched to a gene: 7. There are 16 residues in the CDR3. Looked up from germline, CDR1 is SGHTA and CDR2 is FQGNSA. The DNA for the CDR3 is TGTGCCAGCAGCTTAGATCCTAGCGGGAGGGTGTCCGAGCAGTACTTC. Amino acid sequence: CASSLDPSGRVSEQYF. The whole variable domain, remainder taken from reference TRBV7-2 and TRBJ2-7, is GAGVSQSPSNKVTEKGKDVELRCDPISGHTALYWYRQSLGQGLEFLIYFQGNSAPDKSGLPSDRFSAERTGGSVSTLTIQRTQQEDSAVYLCASSLDPSGRVSEQYFGPGTRLTVT.

In its sample, this clonotype was seen many times. The chain uses TRBV28 and TRBJ1-1; the D gene is possibly TRBD1 (5 bases). CDR3 length equals 14 residues. Trimming stripped 6 bases from V and 1 base from J, with 12 bases between. The V gene's germline CDR1 is MDHEN and CDR2 SYDVKM. CDR3 sequence: CASSLWGGNTEAFF. DNA for the CDR3: TGTGCCAGCAGCCTTTGGGGGGGGAACACTGAAGCTTTCTTT.

The chain joins TRBV5-1 to TRBJ2-3, with D possibly TRBD2 on 7 matching bases. The CDR3 is made up of 15 amino acids. Germline loops: CDR1 SGHRS, CDR2 YFSETQ. V was shortened by 3 bases and J by 4 bases, with 15 bases between the two germline ends. The CDR3 spells CASSSDGGPPDTQYF. In nucleotides, the CDR3 is TGCGCCAGCAGCTCCGACGGGGGGCCCCCAGATACGCAGTATTTT.

There are many counts of this clonotype. The chain employs TRBV20-1 and TRBJ2-4, with TRBD1 as a possible D gene (6 bases). Germline loops: CDR1 DFQATT, CDR2 SNEGSKA (reference sequence). The CDR3 is made up of 13 amino acids. Trimming removed 5 bases from V and 4 bases from J, with 12 bases in between. CDR3 residues: CSASIGQKNIQYF. The CDR3 region has the DNA TGCAGTGCTTCCATAGGACAGAAAAACATTCAGTACTTC.

This clonotype was counted many times. The genes are TRBV3-1 and TRBJ2-5; D is undetermined. Germline V lookup: CDR1 LGHDT, CDR2 YNNKEL (reference sequence). The CDR3 extends over 13 amino acids. V lost 1 base to trimming and J lost 5 bases, with 8 bases between them. CDR3 in amino acids: CASSQANTETQYF. Here the CDR3 DNA reads TGTGCCAGCAGCCAAGCTAATACGGAGACCCAGTACTTC.

In its sample, this clonotype was seen many times. The chain is built from TRBV6-2 or TRBV6-3 and TRBJ1-5; the D gene is possibly TRBD1 (5 bases). The CDR3 covers 16 residues. Germline V lookup: CDR1 MNHEY, CDR2 SVGEGT. V lost 2 bases and J 1 base, leaving 12 bases between the germline ends. CDR3 sequence (DNA): TGTGCCAGCAGTTACGTGGGGCAGTCCAGCAATCAGCCCCAGCATTTT. The encoded protein is CASSYVGQSSNQPQHF.

The chain couples TRBV5-6 to TRBJ1-2, with D perhaps TRBD1 (6 bases). V was cut by 1 base and J by 8 bases, with 15 bases left in between. CDR1 and CDR2 from the germline V gene are SGHDT and YYEEEE. This CDR3 comprises 14 residues. CDR3 protein: CASSLSSGGGGYTF. Written as DNA, the CDR3 is TGTGCCAGCAGCTTGTCTTCGGGGGGCGGCGGCTACACCTTC.